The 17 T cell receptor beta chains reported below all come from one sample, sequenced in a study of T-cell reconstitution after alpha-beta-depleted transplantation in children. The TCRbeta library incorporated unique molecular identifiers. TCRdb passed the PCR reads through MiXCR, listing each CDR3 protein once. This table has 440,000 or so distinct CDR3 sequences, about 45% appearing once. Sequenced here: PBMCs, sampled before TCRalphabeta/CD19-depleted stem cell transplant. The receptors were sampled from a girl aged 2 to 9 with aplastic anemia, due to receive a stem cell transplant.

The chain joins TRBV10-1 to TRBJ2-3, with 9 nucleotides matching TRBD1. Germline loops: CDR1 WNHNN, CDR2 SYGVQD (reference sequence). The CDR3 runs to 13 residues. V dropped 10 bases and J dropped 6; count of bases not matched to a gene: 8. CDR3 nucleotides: TGCGCCACTGAACAGGGGGCCGGGGATACGCAGTATTTT. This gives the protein CATEQGAGDTQYF.

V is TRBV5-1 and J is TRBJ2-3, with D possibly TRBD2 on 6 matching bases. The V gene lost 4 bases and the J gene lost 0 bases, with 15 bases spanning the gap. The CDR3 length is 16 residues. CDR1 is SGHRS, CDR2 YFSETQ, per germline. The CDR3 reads CASSPFSGDSTDTQYF. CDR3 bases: TGCGCCAGCAGCCCCTTCTCGGGGGACAGCACAGATACGCAGTATTTT.

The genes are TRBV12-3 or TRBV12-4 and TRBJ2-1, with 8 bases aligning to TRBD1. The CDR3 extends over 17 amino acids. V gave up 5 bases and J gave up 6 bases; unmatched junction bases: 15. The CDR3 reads CASSPWGFGQGGNEQFF. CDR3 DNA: TGTGCCAGCAGTCCATGGGGTTTCGGACAGGGAGGCAATGAGCAGTTCTTC.

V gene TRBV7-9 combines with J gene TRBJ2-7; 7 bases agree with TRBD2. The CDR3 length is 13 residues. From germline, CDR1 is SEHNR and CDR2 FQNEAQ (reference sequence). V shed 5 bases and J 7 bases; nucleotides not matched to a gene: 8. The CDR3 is CASSTDGGGEQYF. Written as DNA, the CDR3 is TGTGCCAGCAGCACGGATGGGGGGGGGGAGCAGTACTTC.

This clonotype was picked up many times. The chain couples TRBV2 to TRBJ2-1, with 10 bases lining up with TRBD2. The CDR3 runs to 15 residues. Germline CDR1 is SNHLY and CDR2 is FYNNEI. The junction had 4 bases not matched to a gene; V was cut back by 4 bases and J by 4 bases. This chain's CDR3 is CASSVASGSYNEQFF. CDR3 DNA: TGTGCCAGCAGTGTAGCTAGCGGGAGTTACAATGAGCAGTTCTTC.

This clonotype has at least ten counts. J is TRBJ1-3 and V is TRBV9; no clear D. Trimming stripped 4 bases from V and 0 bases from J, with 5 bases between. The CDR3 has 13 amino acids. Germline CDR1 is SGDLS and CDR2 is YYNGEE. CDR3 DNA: TGTGCCAGCAGCCACTCCTCTGGAAACACCATATATTTT. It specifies CASSHSSGNTIYF. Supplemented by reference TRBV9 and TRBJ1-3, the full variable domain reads DSGVTQTPKHLITATGQRVTLRCSPRSGDLSVYWYQQSLDQGLQFLIQYYNGEERAKGNILERFSAQQFPDLHSELNLSSLELGDSALYFCASSHSSGNTIYFGEGSWLTVV.

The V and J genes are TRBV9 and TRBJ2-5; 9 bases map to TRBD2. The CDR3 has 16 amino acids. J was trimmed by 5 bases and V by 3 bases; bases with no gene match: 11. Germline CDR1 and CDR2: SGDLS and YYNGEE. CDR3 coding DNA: TGTGCCAGCAGCGCCTACGAAGCGGGGGGCCGTGAGACCCAGTACTTC. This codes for CASSAYEAGGRETQYF.

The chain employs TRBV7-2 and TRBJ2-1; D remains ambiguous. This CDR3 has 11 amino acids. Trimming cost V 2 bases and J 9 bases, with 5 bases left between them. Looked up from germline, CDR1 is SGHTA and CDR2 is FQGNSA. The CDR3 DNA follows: TGTGCCAGCAGCTTAAAAAGTGAGCAGTTCTTC. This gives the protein CASSLKSEQFF. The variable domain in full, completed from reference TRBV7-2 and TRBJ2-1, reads GAGVSQSPSNKVTEKGKDVELRCDPISGHTALYWYRQSLGQGLEFLIYFQGNSAPDKSGLPSDRFSAERTGGSVSTLTIQRTQQEDSAVYLCASSLKSEQFFGPGTRLTVL.

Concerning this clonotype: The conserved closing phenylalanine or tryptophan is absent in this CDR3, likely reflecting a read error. CDR3 nucleotide sequence: TGTGCCAGCAGTGCAAGGGGTTCCTACGAGCAGTACATC. It specifies CASSARGSYEQYI. The rearrangement uses TRBV27 and TRBJ2-7, with D perhaps TRBD1 (5 bases). Trimming shortened V by 5 bases and J by 1 base, and 9 bases separated the two germline ends. The CDR3 has 13 amino acids. Looked up from germline, CDR1 is MNHEY and CDR2 is SMNVEV (reference sequence).

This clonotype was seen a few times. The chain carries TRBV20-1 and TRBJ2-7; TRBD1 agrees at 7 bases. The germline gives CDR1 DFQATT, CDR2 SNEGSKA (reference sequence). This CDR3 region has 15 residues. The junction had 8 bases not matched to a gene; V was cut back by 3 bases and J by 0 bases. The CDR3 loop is CSARLGGEDSYEQYF. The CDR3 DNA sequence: TGCAGTGCTAGGTTAGGGGGCGAGGACTCCTACGAGCAGTACTTC.

CDR3 residues: CASSYSSGIDSPLHF. The CDR3 nucleotides are TGTGCCAGCAGTTACTCGTCTGGGATTGATTCACCCCTCCACTTT. V and J are TRBV6-5 and TRBJ1-6; unclear D gene. Trimming stripped 0 bases from V and 8 bases from J, with 11 bases between. The CDR3 sequence is 15 residues long. Germline V lookup: CDR1 MNHEY, CDR2 SVGAGI.

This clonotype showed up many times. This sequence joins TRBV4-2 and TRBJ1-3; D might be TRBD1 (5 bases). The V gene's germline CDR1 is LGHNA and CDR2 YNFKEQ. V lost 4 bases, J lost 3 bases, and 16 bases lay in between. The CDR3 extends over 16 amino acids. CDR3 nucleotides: TGTGCCAGCAGCCCTTCAGACAGATCGAATGGAAACACCATATATTTT. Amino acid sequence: CASSPSDRSNGNTIYF.

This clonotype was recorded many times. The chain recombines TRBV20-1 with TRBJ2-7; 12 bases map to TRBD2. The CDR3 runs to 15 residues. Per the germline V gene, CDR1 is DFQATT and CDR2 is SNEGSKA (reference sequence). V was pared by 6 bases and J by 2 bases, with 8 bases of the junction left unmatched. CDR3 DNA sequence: TGCAGTGCCGCCTACCTAGCGGGAGGGACCTACGAGCAGTACTTC. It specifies CSAAYLAGGTYEQYF.

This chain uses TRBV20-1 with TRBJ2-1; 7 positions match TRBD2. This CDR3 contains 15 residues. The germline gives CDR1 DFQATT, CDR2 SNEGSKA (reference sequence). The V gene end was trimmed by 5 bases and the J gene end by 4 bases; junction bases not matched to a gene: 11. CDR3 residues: CSAPSRLAVYNEQFF. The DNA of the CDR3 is TGCAGTGCTCCCTCCCGGCTAGCGGTATACAATGAGCAGTTCTTC.

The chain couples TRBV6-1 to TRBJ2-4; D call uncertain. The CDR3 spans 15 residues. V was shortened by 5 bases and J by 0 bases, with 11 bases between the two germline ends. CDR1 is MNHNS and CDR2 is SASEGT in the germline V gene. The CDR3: CASSRKKTAKNIQYF. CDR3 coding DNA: TGTGCCAGCAGTCGGAAGAAGACAGCCAAAAACATTCAGTACTTC.

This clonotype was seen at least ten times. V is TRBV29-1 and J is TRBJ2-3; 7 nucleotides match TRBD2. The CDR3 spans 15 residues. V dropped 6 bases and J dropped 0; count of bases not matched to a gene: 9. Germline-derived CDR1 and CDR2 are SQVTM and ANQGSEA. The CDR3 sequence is CSVDVAGGSTDTQYF. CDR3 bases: TGCAGCGTGGATGTAGCGGGCGGGAGCACAGATACGCAGTATTTT.

The DNA for the CDR3 is TGCGCCAGCAGCCCTAGCCGGCTAGCGGGAGCCTACAATGAGCAGTTCTTC. This encodes CASSPSRLAGAYNEQFF. This rearrangement joins TRBV4-3 to TRBJ2-1, with TRBD2 identical over 10 bases. The V gene end was trimmed by 4 bases and the J gene end by 2 bases; junction bases not matched to a gene: 8. The CDR3 totals 17 residues. Per germline, CDR1 LGHNA and CDR2 YSLEER.